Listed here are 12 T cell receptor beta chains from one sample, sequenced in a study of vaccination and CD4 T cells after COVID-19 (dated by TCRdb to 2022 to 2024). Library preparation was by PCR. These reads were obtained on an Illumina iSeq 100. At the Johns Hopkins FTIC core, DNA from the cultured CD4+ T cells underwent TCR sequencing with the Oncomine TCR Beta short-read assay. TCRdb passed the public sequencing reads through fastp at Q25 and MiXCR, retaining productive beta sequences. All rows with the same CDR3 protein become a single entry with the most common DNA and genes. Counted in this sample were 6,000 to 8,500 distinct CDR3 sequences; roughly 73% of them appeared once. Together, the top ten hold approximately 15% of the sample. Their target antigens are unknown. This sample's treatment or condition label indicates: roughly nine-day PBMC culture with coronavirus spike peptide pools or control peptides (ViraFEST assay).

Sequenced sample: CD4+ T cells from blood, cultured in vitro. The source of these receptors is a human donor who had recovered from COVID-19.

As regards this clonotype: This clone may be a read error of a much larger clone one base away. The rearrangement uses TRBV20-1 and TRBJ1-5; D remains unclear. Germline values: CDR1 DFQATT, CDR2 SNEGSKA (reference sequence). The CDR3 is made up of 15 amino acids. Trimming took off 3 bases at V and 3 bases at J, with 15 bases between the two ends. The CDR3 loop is CSASVVETPNQPQHF. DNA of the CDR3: TGCAGTGCTAGCGTCGTCGAGACCCCCAATCAGCCCCAGCATTTT.

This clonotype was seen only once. The CDR3 protein is CASSTRQNAVYGYTF. CDR3 in DNA: TGTGCCAGCAGCACCCGACAGAACGCGGTCTATGGCTACACCTTC. The chain is built from TRBV7-9 and TRBJ1-2, with a weak D call TRBD1 (5 bases). The CDR3 consists of 15 residues. Germline loops: CDR1 SEHNR, CDR2 FQNEAQ (reference sequence). V was clipped by 5 bases and J by 4 bases, with 17 bases between them.

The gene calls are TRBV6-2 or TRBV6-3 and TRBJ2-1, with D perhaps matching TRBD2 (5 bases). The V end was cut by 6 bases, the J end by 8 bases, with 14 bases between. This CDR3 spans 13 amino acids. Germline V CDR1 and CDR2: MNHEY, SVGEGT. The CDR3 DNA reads TGTGCCAGCAGGCTAGCAATCTCATATGAGCAGTTCTTC. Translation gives CASRLAISYEQFF.

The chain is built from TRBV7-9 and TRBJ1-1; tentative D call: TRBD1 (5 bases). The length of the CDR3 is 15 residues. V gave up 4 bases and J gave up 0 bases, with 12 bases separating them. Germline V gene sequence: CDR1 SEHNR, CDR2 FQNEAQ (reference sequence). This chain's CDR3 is CASSSGDRLNTEAFF. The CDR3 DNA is TGTGCCAGCAGCTCTGGAGACAGACTGAACACTGAAGCTTTCTTT.

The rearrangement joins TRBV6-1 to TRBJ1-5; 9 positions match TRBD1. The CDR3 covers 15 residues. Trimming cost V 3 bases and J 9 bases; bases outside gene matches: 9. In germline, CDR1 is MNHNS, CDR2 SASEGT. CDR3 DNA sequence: TGTGCCAGCAGTGACACGGGGACAGGGAGGTGGCCCCAGCATTTT. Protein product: CASSDTGTGRWPQHF.

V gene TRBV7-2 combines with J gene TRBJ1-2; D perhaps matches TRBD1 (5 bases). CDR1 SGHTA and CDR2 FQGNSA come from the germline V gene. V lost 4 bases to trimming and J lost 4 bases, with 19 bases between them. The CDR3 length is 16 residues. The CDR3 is CASSSRRGGSLYGYTF. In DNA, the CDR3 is TGTGCCAGCAGCTCCCGGAGGGGCGGGAGCCTCTATGGCTACACCTTC.

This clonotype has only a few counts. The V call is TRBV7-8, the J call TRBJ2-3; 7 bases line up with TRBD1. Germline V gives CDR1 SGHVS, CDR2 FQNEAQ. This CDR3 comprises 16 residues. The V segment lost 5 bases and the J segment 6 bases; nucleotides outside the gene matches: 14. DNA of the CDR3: TGTGCCAGCAGCCCCCTATTTATAGGGGGCTTGGATACGCAGTATTTT. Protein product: CASSPLFIGGLDTQYF. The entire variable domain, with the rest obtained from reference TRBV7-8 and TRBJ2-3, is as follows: GAGVSQSPRYKVAKRGQDVALRCDPISGHVSLFWYQQALGQGPEFLTYFQNEAQLDKSGLPSDRFFAERPEGSVSTLKIQRTQQEDSAVYLCASSPLFIGGLDTQYFGPGTRLTVL.

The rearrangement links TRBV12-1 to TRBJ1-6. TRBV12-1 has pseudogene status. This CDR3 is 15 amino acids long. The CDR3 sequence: CASSFCGEGNSPLHF. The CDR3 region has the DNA TGTGCCAGCAGCTTTTGCGGGGAGGGGAATTCACCCCTCCACTTT.

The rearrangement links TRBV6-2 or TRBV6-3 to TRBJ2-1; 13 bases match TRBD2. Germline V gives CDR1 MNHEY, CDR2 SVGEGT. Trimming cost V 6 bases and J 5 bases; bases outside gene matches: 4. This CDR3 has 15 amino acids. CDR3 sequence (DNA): TGTGCCAGCAGGAGGACTAGCGGGAGCCACAATGAGCAGTTCTTC. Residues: CASRRTSGSHNEQFF.

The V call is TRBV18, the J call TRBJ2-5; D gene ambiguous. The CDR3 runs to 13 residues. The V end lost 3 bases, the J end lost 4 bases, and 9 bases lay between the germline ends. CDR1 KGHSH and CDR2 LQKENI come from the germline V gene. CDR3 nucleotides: TGTGCCAGCTCACCCTTAGTGGGAGAGACCCAGTACTTC. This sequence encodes CASSPLVGETQYF.

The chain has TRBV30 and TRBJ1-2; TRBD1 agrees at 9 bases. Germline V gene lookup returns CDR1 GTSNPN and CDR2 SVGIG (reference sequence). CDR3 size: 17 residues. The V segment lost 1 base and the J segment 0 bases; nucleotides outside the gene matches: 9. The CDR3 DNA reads TGTGCCTGGAGTGCTATACAGGGGGCGAAATCTAACTATGGCTACACCTTC. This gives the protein CAWSAIQGAKSNYGYTF.

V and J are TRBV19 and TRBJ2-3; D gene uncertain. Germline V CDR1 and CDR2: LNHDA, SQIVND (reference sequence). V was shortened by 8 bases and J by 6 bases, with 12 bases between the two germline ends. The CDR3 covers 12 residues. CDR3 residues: CASFRPGDTQYF. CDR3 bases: TGTGCCAGTTTCAGACCTGGCGATACGCAGTATTTT.